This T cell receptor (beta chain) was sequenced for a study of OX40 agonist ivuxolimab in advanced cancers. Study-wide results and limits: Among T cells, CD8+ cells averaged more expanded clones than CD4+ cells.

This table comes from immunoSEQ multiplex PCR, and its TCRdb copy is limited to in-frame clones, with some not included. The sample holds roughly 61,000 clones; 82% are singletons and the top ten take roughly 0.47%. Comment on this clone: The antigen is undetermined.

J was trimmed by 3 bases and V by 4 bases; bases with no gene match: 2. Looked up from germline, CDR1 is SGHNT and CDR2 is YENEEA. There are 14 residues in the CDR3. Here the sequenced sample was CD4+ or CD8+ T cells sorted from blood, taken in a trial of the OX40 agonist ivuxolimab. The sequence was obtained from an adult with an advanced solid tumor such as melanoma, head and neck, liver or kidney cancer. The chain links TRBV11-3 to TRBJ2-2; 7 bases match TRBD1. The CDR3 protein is CASSSDRDTGELFF. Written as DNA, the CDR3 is TGTGCCAGCAGCTCCGACAGGGACACCGGGGAGCTGTTTTTT.